This T cell receptor beta chain was recorded in a study of T cell repertoires in cytomegalovirus infection. Background on the study: Both recently identified HLA-C-restricted and well-studied HLA-B-restricted CMV epitopes were used in the study. Study-wide points: Within the response measured ex vivo, HLA-C-restricted CMV-specific TCR beta clonotypes were dominant.

TCRdb independently ran MiXCR on the reads; one entry per CDR3 protein. The sample consists of more than 65,000 distinct CDR3 sequences, roughly 44% of them appearing once. V lost 5 bases to trimming and J lost 6 bases; unmatched junction nucleotides: 6. The CDR3 runs 13 residues. Germline CDR1 is MNHEY and CDR2 is SMNVEV (reference sequence). A word on this clonotype: Its target is unknown.

The TCR comes from a human donor in good health (CMV status not recorded). Some clones in this sample may be carry-over from other donors' samples. The sample in question was CD8+ T cells from cultured PBMCs, obtained from culture after CMV antigen stimulation. The chain combines TRBV27 with TRBJ2-7, with 8 bases identical to TRBD1. CDR3 region: CASSRRTGREQYF. DNA of the CDR3: TGTGCCAGCAGTCGTAGGACAGGGCGCGAGCAGTACTTC.